A single sample gave rise to the 20 T cell receptor beta chains below, sequenced in a study of shared clonotypes between healthy human individuals. Some clones are missing from TCRdb's copy, which holds only in-frame ones; the method was immunoSEQ multiplex PCR. This table has about 1.5 million clones, roughly 98% appearing once. What was sequenced was naive CD4+ T cells sorted from blood. The subset was: CD45RA+ positively selected. These receptors were obtained from a man under 40 in good health.

The chain employs TRBV7-2 and TRBJ2-2; possible D gene TRBD1, 5 bases. CDR3 size: 14 residues. V shed 5 bases and J shed 4 bases, with 11 bases lying between them. Germline CDR1 reads SGHTA; CDR2 reads FQGNSA. The DNA for the CDR3 is TGTGCCAGCAGCCCGGCCAGGGCCACCGGGGAGCTGTTTTTT. It specifies CASSPARATGELFF.

The chain couples TRBV7-8 to TRBJ2-1; D is possibly TRBD2 (5 bases). There are 15 residues in the CDR3. Trimming removed 5 bases at V and 6 bases at J, with 17 bases between. Per germline, CDR1 SGHVS and CDR2 FQNEAQ. The CDR3, as DNA: TGTGCCAGCAGCCCCCCCGGTTCGGGGTCCAATGAGCAGTTCTTC. This translates into CASSPPGSGSNEQFF.

The chain joins TRBV11-2 to TRBJ1-5; D remains ambiguous. The V end lost 5 bases, the J end lost 4 bases, and 9 bases lay between the germline ends. This CDR3 is 13 amino acids long. Germline V gives CDR1 SGHAT, CDR2 FQNNGV. The CDR3 DNA follows: TGTGCCAGCAGCGAGGATCCAAATCAGCCCCAGCATTTT. This codes for CASSEDPNQPQHF.

The V gene is TRBV5-1, the J gene TRBJ2-6; D ambiguous. The V gene's germline CDR1 is SGHRS and CDR2 YFSETQ. V was cut by 2 bases and J by 0 bases, with 12 bases left in between. CDR3 length equals 17 residues. CDR3 loop: CASSFYPASSGANVLTF. CDR3 nucleotide sequence: TGCGCCAGCAGCTTTTATCCAGCCAGCTCTGGGGCCAACGTCCTGACTTTC. The variable domain in full, with the rest retrieved from reference TRBV5-1 and TRBJ2-6, is KAGVTQTPRYLIKTRGQQVTLSCSPISGHRSVSWYQQTPGQGLQFLFEYFSETQRNKGNFPGRFSGRQFSNSRSEMNVSTLELGDSALYLCASSFYPASSGANVLTFGAGSRLTVL.

This chain connects TRBV18 to TRBJ1-1; D is ambiguous. The CDR3 sequence is 16 residues long. CDR1 KGHSH and CDR2 LQKENI come from the germline V gene. V was clipped by 3 bases and J by 1 base, with 15 bases between them. The CDR3 DNA follows: TGTGCCAGCTCACCGTCTCTGGGCTTACGGAACACTGAAGCTTTCTTT. Translating gives CASSPSLGLRNTEAFF.

A single count supports this clone. CDR3 amino acids: CASSIIMTDQETQYF. The CDR3 DNA reads TGTGCCAGCAGCATTATCATGACAGACCAAGAGACCCAGTACTTC. The V gene is TRBV27, the J gene TRBJ2-5; TRBD1 is a possible D gene (5 bases). Germline values: CDR1 MNHEY, CDR2 SMNVEV (reference sequence). The CDR3 loop spans 15 amino acids. V shed 6 bases and J shed 0 bases, with 14 bases lying between them.

The chain has TRBV6-1 and TRBJ2-3; 11 positions agree with TRBD2. The CDR3 contains 15 residues. CDR1 is MNHNS and CDR2 is SASEGT in the germline V gene. Trimming cost V 5 bases and J 2 bases; bases outside gene matches: 3. CDR3 in amino acids: CASSRLAGNTDTQYF. The CDR3 coding sequence is TGTGCCAGCAGTCGACTAGCGGGAAACACAGATACGCAGTATTTT.

The chain joins TRBV7-9 to TRBJ1-1; 7 bases agree with TRBD1. This CDR3 region has 15 residues. Trimming at V came to 3 bases and at J to 0 bases, leaving 4 bases not matched to a gene. The V gene's germline CDR1 is SEHNR and CDR2 FQNEAQ (reference sequence). The CDR3 spells CASSFRDSLNTEAFF. CDR3 in DNA: TGTGCCAGCAGCTTCAGGGACAGCTTGAACACTGAAGCTTTCTTT.

The chain combines TRBV7-3 with TRBJ2-6, with a tentative D call TRBD2 (5 bases). Trimming cost V 1 base and J 2 bases, with 9 bases left between them. The CDR3 covers 16 residues. Germline loops: CDR1 SGHTA, CDR2 FQGTGA. The CDR3 coding sequence is TGTGCCAGCAGCTTAAAGTGGGGAGCTGGGGCCAACGTCCTGACTTTC. It specifies CASSLKWGAGANVLTF.

The chain carries TRBV7-3 and TRBJ2-2; 7 bases fit TRBD1. V shed 4 bases and J 7 bases; nucleotides not matched to a gene: 6. Germline CDR1 is SGHTA and CDR2 is FQGTGA. There are 14 residues in the CDR3. CDR3 bases: TGTGCCAGCAGCTCGACAGGGCCGCTCGGGGAGCTGTTTTTT. This sequence encodes CASSSTGPLGELFF.

The chain joins TRBV9 to TRBJ2-7; TRBD2 aligns across 10 bases. Germline-derived CDR1 and CDR2 are SGDLS and YYNGEE. With V trimmed by 1 base and J by 6 bases, 13 bases remained unmatched. This CDR3 spans 17 amino acids. The CDR3 region is CASSVTPIASGSREQYF. CDR3 DNA: TGTGCCAGCAGCGTAACCCCCATAGCTAGCGGGAGTCGCGAGCAGTACTTC. The variable domain in full, completed from reference TRBV9 and TRBJ2-7, reads DSGVTQTPKHLITATGQRVTLRCSPRSGDLSVYWYQQSLDQGLQFLIQYYNGEERAKGNILERFSAQQFPDLHSELNLSSLELGDSALYFCASSVTPIASGSREQYFGPGTRLTVT.

The chain combines TRBV29-1 with TRBJ2-1, with D possibly being TRBD1 (6 bases). The CDR3 has 15 amino acids. Trimming pared 5 bases from V and 7 bases from J, leaving 21 bases between. Germline loops: CDR1 SQVTM, CDR2 ANQGSEA. As DNA, the CDR3 is TGCAGCGTTCGCCGATACAGGGAGAGGATGAATGAGCAGTTCTTC. As protein: CSVRRYRERMNEQFF.

The chain has TRBV2 and TRBJ2-7; 9 nucleotides match TRBD2. V gave up 4 bases and J gave up 4 bases; unmatched junction bases: 11. This CDR3 region has 16 residues. Germline V gene lookup returns CDR1 SNHLY and CDR2 FYNNEI. In nucleotides, the CDR3 is TGTGCCAGCAGTGGCCGGAAAATGGGACTAGCATACGAGCAGTACTTC. It codes for CASSGRKMGLAYEQYF.

The chain links TRBV13 to TRBJ2-1; 8 positions agree with TRBD1. Per the germline V gene, CDR1 is PRHDT and CDR2 is FYEKMQ (reference sequence). The V and J ends lost 4 bases and 2 bases, in that order; junction bases with no gene match: 4. The CDR3 is 15 residues long. CDR3 coding DNA: TGTGCCAGCAGCTCGGACAGGGCCCCCTACAATGAGCAGTTCTTC. Its translation is CASSSDRAPYNEQFF.

The rearrangement uses TRBV7-9 and TRBJ2-1, with 9 bases fitting TRBD1. Germline V gives CDR1 SEHNR, CDR2 FQNEAQ (reference sequence). V gave up 2 bases and J gave up 7 bases; unmatched junction bases: 6. The CDR3 length is 15 residues. CDR3 amino acids: CASSLRDRDPNEQFF. DNA for the CDR3: TGTGCCAGCAGCTTAAGGGACAGGGACCCGAATGAGCAGTTCTTC. Drawing the rest from reference TRBV7-9 and TRBJ2-1, the complete variable domain is DTGVSQNPRHKITKRGQNVTFRCDPISEHNRLYWYRQTLGQGPEFLTYFQNEAQLEKSRLLSDRFSAERPKGSFSTLEIQRTEQGDSAMYLCASSLRDRDPNEQFFGPGTRLTVL.

This chain links TRBV5-4 with TRBJ2-5; D perhaps matches TRBD2 (5 bases). CDR3 length: 15 residues. V was clipped by 4 bases and J by 1 base, with 14 bases between them. Germline V gene lookup returns CDR1 SGHNT and CDR2 YYREEE (reference sequence). The CDR3 DNA sequence: TGTGCCAGCAGCAACGCTGCTAGCACCCAAGAGACCCAGTACTTC. The encoded protein is CASSNAASTQETQYF.

The chain has TRBV19 and TRBJ1-5, with TRBD1 matching 8 bases. V lost 5 bases, J lost 3 bases, and 6 bases stayed unmatched. Germline values: CDR1 LNHDA, CDR2 SQIVND (reference sequence). CDR3 length equals 15 residues. The CDR3 sequence is CASSQGDRPNQPQHF. DNA for the CDR3: TGTGCCAGTAGTCAGGGGGACAGGCCCAATCAGCCCCAGCATTTT.

The J gene is TRBJ1-2, the V gene TRBV30; 9 nucleotides line up with TRBD1. Germline V lookup: CDR1 GTSNPN, CDR2 SVGIG (reference sequence). The CDR3 spans 16 residues. Trimming at V came to 2 bases and at J to 3 bases, leaving 10 bases not matched to a gene. The CDR3 DNA reads as TGTGCCTGGAGTAGAACCGGGACAGGGAGGGACTATGGCTACACCTTC. It specifies CAWSRTGTGRDYGYTF. The complete variable domain, with remaining parts taken from reference TRBV30 and TRBJ1-2, reads SQTIHQWPATLVQPVGSPLSLECTVEGTSNPNLYWYRQAAGRGLQLLFYSVGIGQISSEVPQNLSASRPQDRQFILSSKKLLLSDSGFYLCAWSRTGTGRDYGYTFGSGTRLTVV.

J is TRBJ2-7 and V is TRBV30; D gene ambiguous. Trimming stripped 2 bases from V and 2 bases from J, with 7 bases between. Germline V gene lookup returns CDR1 GTSNPN and CDR2 SVGIG (reference sequence). The CDR3 extends over 12 amino acids. CDR3: CAWSRPPYEQYF. CDR3 nucleotides: TGTGCCTGGAGTAGACCGCCCTACGAGCAGTACTTC.

The genes are TRBV10-1 and TRBJ2-3; D remains ambiguous. The CDR3 totals 14 residues. CDR1 and CDR2 (germline): WNHNN, SYGVQD (reference sequence). Trimming left V 3 bases short and J 2 bases short, with 9 bases between. The CDR3 DNA is TGCGCCAGCAGTGAATGGCTATCCACAGATACGCAGTATTTT. Its protein product is CASSEWLSTDTQYF.